The count of the clone carrying this TCR beta chain is one. Survey-level immunoSEQ sequencing profiled the TCR beta repertoire. Sequenced by immunoSEQ multiplex PCR; TCRdb stores in-frame clones only, minus some. Here the sample spans under 65,000 clones, approximately 95% being singletons. The CDR3 length is 16 residues. The germline CDR1 and CDR2 sequences are ENHRY and SYGVKD. The germline V and J ends were trimmed by 5 bases and 5 bases, with 22 bases remaining between them. The rearrangement links TRBV10-3 to TRBJ2-7; D could derive from TRBD1 or TRBD2 (5 bases each). The source material was PBMCs. The source is a man in his forties with rheumatoid arthritis. CDR3 protein: CAISKFSVGVKHEQYF. In nucleotides, the CDR3 is TGTGCCATCAGTAAATTCTCGGTGGGGGTGAAACACGAGCAGTACTTC.